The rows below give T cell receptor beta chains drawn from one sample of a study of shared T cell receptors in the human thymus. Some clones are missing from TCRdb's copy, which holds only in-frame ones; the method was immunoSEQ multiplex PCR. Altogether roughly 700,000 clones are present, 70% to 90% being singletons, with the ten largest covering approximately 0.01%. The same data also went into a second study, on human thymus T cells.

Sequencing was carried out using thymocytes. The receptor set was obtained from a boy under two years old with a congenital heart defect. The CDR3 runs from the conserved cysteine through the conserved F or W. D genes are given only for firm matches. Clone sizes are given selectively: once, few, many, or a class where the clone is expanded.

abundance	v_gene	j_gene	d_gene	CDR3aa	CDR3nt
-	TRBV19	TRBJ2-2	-	CASSIRSETNTGELFF	TGTGCCAGTAGTATACGCTCAGAAACGAACACCGGGGAGCTGTTTTTT
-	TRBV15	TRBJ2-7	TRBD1	CATSRQGASYEQYF	TGTGCCACCAGCAGACAGGGGGCGAGTTACGAGCAGTACTTC
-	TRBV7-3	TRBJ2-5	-	CASSTRFGTQYF	TGTGCCAGCAGCACCCGGTTCGGGACCCAGTACTTC
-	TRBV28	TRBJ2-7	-	CASSLERQVAYEQYF	TGTGCCAGCAGTTTAGAGCGACAGGTAGCCTACGAGCAGTACTTC
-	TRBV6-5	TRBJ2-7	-	CAIGAPGSYEQYF	TGTGCCATTGGGGCCCCAGGCTCCTACGAGCAGTACTTC
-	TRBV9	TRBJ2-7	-	CASSVGDRTYEQYF	TGTGCCAGCAGCGTAGGCGACAGGACCTACGAGCAGTACTTC
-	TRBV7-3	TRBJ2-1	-	CASSLKAMSGNEQFF	TGTGCCAGCAGCTTAAAAGCGATGTCGGGCAATGAGCAGTTCTTC
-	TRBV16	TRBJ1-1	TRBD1	CASRSQGEGTEAFF	TGTGCCAGCAGGAGTCAGGGGGAAGGGACTGAAGCTTTCTTT
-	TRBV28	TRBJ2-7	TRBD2	CASNYGLEVNEQYF	TGTGCCAGCAACTACGGACTAGAAGTTAACGAGCAGTACTTC
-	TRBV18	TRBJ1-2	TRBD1	CASSPQPGQGFHGYTF	TGTGCCAGCTCACCTCAACCGGGACAGGGATTTCATGGCTACACCTTC
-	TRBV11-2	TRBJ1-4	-	CASSLVGGFNEKLFF	TGTGCCAGCAGCTTAGTCGGGGGATTCAATGAAAAACTGTTTTTT
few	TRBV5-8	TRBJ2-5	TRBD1	CASSLGQGRETQYF	TGTGCCAGCAGCTTGGGACAGGGAAGAGAGACCCAGTACTTC
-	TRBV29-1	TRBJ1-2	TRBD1	CSVDELLTGLDGYTF	TGCAGCGTTGACGAACTGTTGACAGGGTTGGATGGCTACACCTTC
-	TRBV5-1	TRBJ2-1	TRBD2	CASSFPGLAGLYNEQFF	TGCGCCAGCAGCTTTCCGGGACTAGCGGGTCTTTACAATGAGCAGTTCTTC